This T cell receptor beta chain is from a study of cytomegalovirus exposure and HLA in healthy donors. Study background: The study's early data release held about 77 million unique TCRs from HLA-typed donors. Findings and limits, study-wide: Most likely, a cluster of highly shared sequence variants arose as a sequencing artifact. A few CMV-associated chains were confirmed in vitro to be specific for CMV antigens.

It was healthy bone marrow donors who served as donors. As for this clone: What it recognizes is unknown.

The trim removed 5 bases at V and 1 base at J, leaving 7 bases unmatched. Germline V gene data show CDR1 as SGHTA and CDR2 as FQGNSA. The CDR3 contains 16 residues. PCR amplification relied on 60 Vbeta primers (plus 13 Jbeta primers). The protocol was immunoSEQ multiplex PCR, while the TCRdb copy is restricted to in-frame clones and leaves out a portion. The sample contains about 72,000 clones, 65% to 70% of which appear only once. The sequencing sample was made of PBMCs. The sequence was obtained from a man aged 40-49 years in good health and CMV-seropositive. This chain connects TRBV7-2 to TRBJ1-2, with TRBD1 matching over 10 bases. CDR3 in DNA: TGTGCCAGCAGCACCGGCCGGACAGGGGGTAACTATGGCTACACCTTC. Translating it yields CASSTGRTGGNYGYTF.